The T cell receptor (beta chain) under discussion was sequenced for a study of CD4+ T cells in melanoma (dated by TCRdb to between 2021 and 2023). Study-wide context: The study investigated neoantigen-specific CD4+ T cells in human melanoma. The paper as a whole reports these results and caveats: According to the report, neoantigen-specific CD4+ T cells in melanoma displayed diverse differentiation states. The report described a correlation between neoantigen-specific CD4+ T cells and the function of CD8+ T cells, macrophages and B cells.

Library creation used the immunoSEQ multiplex PCR assay. Imported from immuneACCESS, the table was reduced by TCRdb to in-frame sequences with V and J called. These copies leave out some clones; in studies compared against another copy, an unresolved V gene accounts for under half, and the cause of the remainder is not known. The table for this sample lists roughly 140,000 clones; nearly 95% of them were counted only once. The ten largest clones add up to roughly 1.4% of the sample. The donors were people with melanoma. For this clone: The antigen it recognizes is unknown. There are no base qualities to consult, and no much larger clone falls within one base.

The receptor's source is a human donor with melanoma.

The nucleotide sequence reads TGCGCCAGCAGCTTGCGCCCCCCGCGGGACAATGAGCAGTTCTTC. It codes for CASSLRPPRDNEQFF. The rearrangement combines TRBV5-1 with TRBJ2-1; TRBD2 is perhaps the D gene, given 5 matching bases. The CDR3 runs 15 residues from the cysteine to the phenylalanine. Only CDR3 DNA remains: 45 bases, in frame from the first base. V loses 1 base of germline sequence and J loses 5 bases, and the interval between the two ends is 13 bases. CDR1 is given as SGHRS and CDR2 as YFSETQ, both from the germline V gene.